This T cell receptor beta chain was captured by sequencing in a study of blood T cell repertoires in COVID-19. Background on the study: COVID-19 samples collected from the United States, Italy and Spain covered acute and convalescent phases. Sample material is recorded as cDNA or gDNA derived from T cells, B-cell-depleted T cells, or PBMCs.

The CDR3 is 13 amino acids. With 5 bases removed from V and 6 bases from J, the gap between germline ends came to 11 bases. Per germline, CDR1 MNHEY and CDR2 SVGAGI. In the study's own analysis: Nucleated cell counts were estimated from reference gene primer amplification. The method was immunoSEQ multiplex PCR; TCRdb's version includes in-frame clones alone and lacks a portion of them. The V and J calls and clone size were taken over from that table, and D and trimming were inferred from the DNA. The table includes 41,000 or so clones, around 90% detected once. The source material was peripheral blood. The source is a man aged 55 to 69 with acute or convalescent COVID-19. The V gene is TRBV6-5, the J gene TRBJ1-5, with D hard to call. This CDR3 reads CASSPSPVQPQHF. As DNA, the CDR3 is TGTGCCAGCAGTCCCTCTCCAGTTCAGCCCCAGCATTTT.